Each of the 29 T cell receptor beta chains below was sequenced from the same sample in a study of tumor-infiltrating lymphocytes in glioblastoma multiforme. Three nested ARM-PCR rounds with V-beta and C-beta primers built TCRB libraries. TCRdb itself ran the multiplex PCR reads through MiXCR, one entry per CDR3 protein. The sample includes roughly 10,000 distinct CDR3 sequences, about 72% of them seen just once. Sequencing input: brain tumor tissue. The source of these receptors is a male donor with glioblastoma.

The J gene is TRBJ2-1, the V gene TRBV11-2, with D tentatively TRBD2 (6 bases). The CDR3 contains 17 residues. The V end lost 0 bases, the J end lost 4 bases, and 16 bases lay between the germline ends. Germline V gene data show CDR1 as SGHAT and CDR2 as FQNNGV. CDR3 sequence: CASSLDRVGLLYNEQFF. The CDR3 nucleotides are TGTGCCAGCAGCTTAGACAGGGTGGGACTGCTGTACAATGAGCAGTTCTTC.

This clonotype is a singleton in its sample. As the CDR3 is not closed by the conserved phenylalanine or tryptophan, this likely results from a read error. The J gene is TRBJ2-7, the V gene TRBV11-2; a weak D match, TRBD2 (5 bases). Germline assignment: CDR1 SGHAT and CDR2 FQNNGV. The CDR3 covers 15 residues. In DNA, the CDR3 is TGTGTCAGCAGCTTCTCTAGCCTGGCACTATACGAGCAGTACTAC. Translated: CVSSFSSLALYEQYY.

The J gene is TRBJ1-6, the V gene TRBV6-5, with a weak D call TRBD1 (6 bases). Germline V gene data show CDR1 as MNHEY and CDR2 as SVGAGI. The V and J ends lost 8 bases and 7 bases respectively, with 18 bases between them. The CDR3 extends over 15 amino acids. This chain's CDR3 is CASAVTQGRNSPLHF. CDR3 DNA sequence: TGTGCCAGCGCCGTTACACAGGGACGGAATTCACCCCTCCACTTT.

This clonotype was counted a single time. V and J are TRBV11-2 and TRBJ2-5; D not certain. V was trimmed by 8 bases and J by 7 bases, leaving 17 bases between them. The germline V gene encodes CDR1 SGHAT and CDR2 FQNNGV. This CDR3 comprises 13 residues. In DNA form, the CDR3 reads TGTGCCAGCGGCATAGATGGACCCAGGACCCAGTACTTC. This translates into CASGIDGPRTQYF. Filled out from reference TRBV11-2 and TRBJ2-5, the complete variable domain reads EAGVAQSPRYKIIEKRQSVAFWCNPISGHATLYWYQQILGQGPKLLIQFQNNGVVDDSQLPKDRFSAERLKGVDSTLKIQPAKLEDSAVYLCASGIDGPRTQYFGPGTRLLVL.

Points on this clonotype: Mismatch with germline at one junction end may stem from a read error. The rearrangement links TRBV4-1 to TRBJ2-7; a weak D match, TRBD2 (6 bases). The CDR3 is made up of 15 amino acids. Germline CDR1 is MGHRA and CDR2 is YSYEKL. CDR3 in DNA: TGCGCTAGCAGCCAAGCGGGCAGACTCTCCTACGAGCAGTACTTC. This encodes CASSQAGRLSYEQYF.

This clonotype has just a few counts. One end of the junction is discordant with germline, which a read error may explain. V gene TRBV6-5 combines with J gene TRBJ2-1; 12 bases match TRBD2. Germline lookup yields CDR1 MNHEY and CDR2 SVGAGI. The CDR3 contains 15 residues. The CDR3 reads CVSRLTSGRLNEQFF. CDR3 in DNA: TGTGTCAGCAGGTTAACTAGCGGGAGGTTGAATGAGCAGTTCTTC.

This clonotype was counted only a few times. V and J are TRBV11-2 and TRBJ2-7; 7 nucleotides match TRBD2. Trimming at V came to 0 bases and at J to 0 bases, leaving 2 bases not matched to a gene. The CDR3 consists of 15 residues. CDR1 is SGHAT and CDR2 is FQNNGV in the germline V gene. CDR3 sequence reads: CASSLESGGSYEQYF. CDR3 sequence (DNA): TGTGCCAGCAGCTTAGAGTCGGGAGGCTCCTACGAGCAGTACTTC.

This sequence joins TRBV20-1 and TRBJ2-3; D unclear. The J call may not be correct, given that the DNA end is closer to TRBJ1-5. The CDR3 runs 16 residues. The germline V gene has CDR1 DFQATT and CDR2 SNEGSKA (reference sequence). The CDR3 coding sequence is TGCAGTGCCGCATGGCTAGCGGGAGGTTACACAGATACGCAGCATTTT. This gives the protein CSAAWLAGGYTDTQHF.

Turning to this clonotype: Given the absence of the conserved phenylalanine or tryptophan at the CDR3 end, a read error is likely. The chain joins TRBV7-9 to TRBJ1-1; 9 positions agree with TRBD1. Per germline, CDR1 SEHNR and CDR2 FQNEAQ (reference sequence). This CDR3 spans 16 amino acids. The CDR3 region is CASSRVGQGMNAEAFL. For the CDR3, the DNA is TGTGCCAGTAGTCGAGTGGGACAGGGTATGAACGCTGAAGCTTTCCTT.

This clonotype is deemed medium-sized. The chain recombines TRBV20-1 with TRBJ1-4; D ambiguous. Germline V lookup: CDR1 DFQATT, CDR2 SNEGSKA (reference sequence). Trimming stripped 0 bases from V and 8 bases from J, with 19 bases between. This CDR3 has 16 amino acids. The chain's CDR3 is CSAREEDVPAEEKLFF. The CDR3 DNA follows: TGCAGTGCTAGAGAGGAGGACGTCCCAGCGGAGGAAAAACTGTTTTTT.

There are a few counts of this clonotype. The chain combines TRBV6-5 with TRBJ2-3; D unresolved. V was cut by 4 bases and J by 1 base, with 15 bases left in between. This CDR3 has 16 amino acids. Germline V gene sequence: CDR1 MNHEY, CDR2 SVGAGI. CDR3 sequence: CASSSLVSGGTDTQYF. The CDR3 nucleotides read TGTGCCAGCAGTTCCCTAGTTAGTGGAGGCACAGATACGCAGTATTTT.

V gene TRBV11-2 combines with J gene TRBJ2-5; possibly TRBD2 for D (5 bases). CDR3 length: 12 residues. V was clipped by 6 bases and J by 10 bases, with 15 bases between them. CDR1 is SGHAT and CDR2 is FQNNGV in the germline V gene. DNA of the CDR3: TGTGCCAGCAGACACCCGCCCGGGAACCAGTACTTC. Translation: CASRHPPGNQYF.

In the case of this clonotype: Germline is not matched at one junction end, which may reflect a read error. The gene calls are TRBV20-1 and TRBJ2-1; TRBD2 might be the D (6 bases). The CDR3 is 14 residues long. Germline loops: CDR1 DFQATT, CDR2 SNEGSKA (reference sequence). The CDR3 sequence: CRARDEAGLYGQFF. CDR3 nucleotides: TGCAGAGCTAGAGATGAGGCGGGGCTGTATGGGCAGTTCTTC.

V and J are TRBV10-2 and TRBJ2-2; the match to TRBD2 covers 10 bases. The CDR3 has 15 amino acids. CDR1 and CDR2 (germline): WSHSY, SAAADI. The J segment lost 3 bases and the V segment lost 2 bases, leaving 0 bases of the junction unmatched. The CDR3 loop reads CASSELAGDTGELFF. The CDR3 bases are TGCGCCAGCAGTGAGCTAGCGGGAGACACCGGGGAGCTGTTTTTT.

This clonotype came up many times. The rearrangement links TRBV5-1 to TRBJ2-2; possibly TRBD2 for D (5 bases). CDR3 length: 14 residues. Germline V gives CDR1 SGHRS, CDR2 YFSETQ. Between the trimmed V and J ends, which lost 5 bases and 3 bases, there was a span of 11 bases. CDR3 region: CASRVDGDTGELFF. The CDR3, as DNA: TGCGCCAGCAGGGTTGACGGGGACACCGGGGAGCTGTTTTTT.

This clonotype was observed once. Since no conserved phenylalanine or tryptophan closes the CDR3, a read error is the likely cause. This chain uses TRBV11-3 with TRBJ2-1; perhaps TRBD1 as D (5 bases). Germline V gene sequence: CDR1 SGHNT, CDR2 YENEEA. CDR3 length equals 14 residues. In nucleotides, the CDR3 is TGTGCCAGCGGCTTAGCTGGGGCCTACAACGAGCAGTTCTCC. Translated, it gives CASGLAGAYNEQFS.

The chain has TRBV5-4 and TRBJ2-5; D ambiguous. This CDR3 has 14 residues. V was shortened by 2 bases and J by 1 base, with 9 bases between the two germline ends. In germline, CDR1 is SGHNT, CDR2 YYREEE (reference sequence). The CDR3 reads CASSFGRIQETQYF. DNA of the CDR3: TGTGCCAGCAGCTTTGGACGGATCCAAGAGACCCAGTACTTC.

On this clonotype itself: As the CDR3 is not closed by the conserved phenylalanine or tryptophan, this likely results from a read error. The V and J genes are TRBV5-1 and TRBJ1-2, with D perhaps matching TRBD1 (6 bases). The germline V gene encodes CDR1 SGHRS and CDR2 YFSETQ. V gave up 3 bases and J gave up 5 bases, with 17 bases separating them. This CDR3 is built from 15 residues. The CDR3 sequence is CASSSDATGTYGYTL. For the CDR3, the DNA is TGCGCCAGCAGCTCGGACGCTACAGGGACGTATGGCTACACCCTC.

The chain links TRBV29-1 to TRBJ2-1, with a possible D match to TRBD1 (7 bases). This CDR3 spans 14 amino acids. The germline CDR1 and CDR2 sequences are SQVTM and ANQGSEA. V was cut by 4 bases and J by 16 bases, with 26 bases left in between. CDR3 amino acids: CSVGGRQGGNDLFF. DNA of the CDR3: TGCAGCGTTGGGGGGCGGCAGGGGGGCAATGATCTCTTCTTC.

This clonotype appeared a few times. Since a much larger clone is just one base distant, this may be a read error. The V gene is TRBV7-9, the J gene TRBJ2-7; 7 nucleotides line up with TRBD1. Germline V gives CDR1 SEHNR, CDR2 FQNEAQ (reference sequence). The CDR3 is 13 residues long. The CDR3 DNA is TGTGTCAGCAGCTCGAGACAGGGATACGAGCAGTACTTC. Its translation is CVSSSRQGYEQYF.

This clonotype showed up just a few times. A read error is possible here, since a much larger clone lies one base away. The CDR3 spells CASSEGLTSNQPQRF. The CDR3 DNA reads as TGCGCCAGCAGCGAAGGACTCACGAGCAATCAGCCCCAGCGTTTT. The chain joins TRBV4-1 to TRBJ1-5; unclear D gene. The CDR3 loop spans 15 amino acids. Germline loops: CDR1 MGHRA, CDR2 YSYEKL.

The chain recombines TRBV20-1 with TRBJ2-7; D is unresolved. The V gene's germline CDR1 is DFQATT and CDR2 SNEGSKA (reference sequence). This CDR3 contains 13 residues. V lost 3 bases and J lost 1, with 10 bases in between. The CDR3 nucleotides read TGCAGTGCTAGCGCCGGGTCTTCCTACGAGCAGTACTTC. This translates into CSASAGSSYEQYF.

Points on this clonotype: This is likely a read error, given that the CDR3 carries no conserved phenylalanine or tryptophan at its end. It is unclear where the CDR3 begins or ends on the DNA, so no DNA is shown, and the CDR3 is as TCRdb lists it. The chain uses TRBV11-2 and TRBJ1-1; the tabulated D call, TRBD1, remains unverified against the DNA. The CDR3 comprises 16 residues, both ends counted. CDR1 is SGHAT, CDR2 FQNNGV, per germline. The CDR3 is CASSFPGTGINAEAFL.

Worth noting for this clonotype: Germline and junction disagree at one end, which may indicate a read error. The chain recombines TRBV30 with TRBJ2-7; TRBD1 agrees at 8 bases. CDR3 length: 15 residues. Germline CDR1 GTSNPN, CDR2 SVGIG (reference sequence). CDR3 coding DNA: TGTGCCTGGGCCGACAGGGGAGGTATTTTCTACGAGCAATACTTC. As protein: CAWADRGGIFYEQYF.

The chain links TRBV30 to TRBJ1-1; D might be TRBD1 (6 bases). Germline CDR1 is GTSNPN and CDR2 is SVGIG (reference sequence). The CDR3 sequence is 15 residues long. Trimming took 3 bases from V and 2 from J, leaving 16 bases between them. The CDR3 sequence: CAWSPMGGANTEAFF. DNA for the CDR3: TGTGCCTGGAGCCCAATGGGGGGGGCCAACACTGAAGCTTTCTTT.

This clonotype was seen ten or more times. This sequence joins TRBV2 and TRBJ2-7, with 7 positions matching TRBD1. V shed 4 bases and J 6 bases; nucleotides not matched to a gene: 6. This CDR3 contains 13 residues. The germline gives CDR1 SNHLY, CDR2 FYNNEI. CDR3 protein: CASSGQGLAEQYF. Written as DNA, the CDR3 is TGTGCCAGCAGTGGACAGGGTTTGGCCGAGCAGTACTTC. The complete variable domain, with remaining parts taken from reference TRBV2 and TRBJ2-7, reads EPEVTQTPSHQVTQMGQEVILRCVPISNHLYFYWYRQILGQKVEFLVSFYNNEISEKSEIFDDQFSVERPDGSNFTLKIRSTKLEDSAMYFCASSGQGLAEQYFGPGTRLTVT.

This clonotype is medium-sized. The chain has TRBV28 and TRBJ2-1, with 10 bases that match TRBD2. The CDR3 covers 17 residues. V lost 2 bases and J lost 5; bases outside the gene matches: 9. The germline V gene encodes CDR1 MDHEN and CDR2 SYDVKM. CDR3 sequence: CASSLDLAAGGNNEQFF. CDR3 nucleotide sequence: TGTGCCAGCAGTTTAGACCTCGCAGCGGGAGGGAACAATGAGCAGTTCTTC. Supplemented by reference TRBV28 and TRBJ2-1, the full variable domain reads DVKVTQSSRYLVKRTGEKVFLECVQDMDHENMFWYRQDPGLGLRLIYFSYDVKMKEKGDIPEGYSVSREKKERFSLILESASTNQTSMYLCASSLDLAAGGNNEQFFGPGTRLTVL.

The rearrangement links TRBV29-1 to TRBJ2-1; possible D gene TRBD2, 6 bases. There are 18 residues in the CDR3. V was clipped by 5 bases and J by 7 bases, with 30 bases between them. Germline-derived CDR1 and CDR2 are SQVTM and ANQGSEA. CDR3 loop: CSVFRESRRGRLGNEQFF. In nucleotides, the CDR3 is TGCAGCGTTTTCCGCGAGTCTCGGAGGGGTCGTTTAGGGAATGAGCAGTTCTTC.

Note on this clonotype: A much larger clone is a single base away; this may be a read error. Likely a read error: the CDR3 ends without its conserved phenylalanine or tryptophan. The chain employs TRBV20-1 and TRBJ2-7, with D possibly being TRBD2 (5 bases). Germline V CDR1 and CDR2: DFQATT, SNEGSKA (reference sequence). Trimming took 0 bases from V and 6 from J, leaving 12 bases between them. The CDR3 has 13 amino acids. The CDR3 is CSARDTSRGEQYL. In DNA form, the CDR3 reads TGCAGTGCTAGAGACACGAGCCGGGGCGAGCAGTACTTA.